This TCR beta chain comes out of a study of OX40 agonist ivuxolimab in advanced cancers. As for the study more broadly: Ivuxolimab was an agonistic, fully human IgG2 monoclonal antibody directed against OX40 (CD134), a costimulatory receptor. Intravenous ivuxolimab was administered to patients every 2 weeks at six dose levels: 0.01, 0.1, 0.3, 1.5, 3 and 10 mg/kg. Of the roughly 53 patients in dose escalation, about 19 had hepatocellular carcinoma, roughly 15 had melanoma, 9 had renal cell carcinoma and 9 had head and neck cancer. In the dose-escalation cohort, more than 80% of patients were male, and the mean age was around 60 years with a range of roughly 23 to 79. Prior anti-PD-1, anti-PD-L1 or anti-CTLA-4 therapy was permitted, and about 40% of dose-escalation patients had received checkpoint inhibitors. Partial responses were achieved by three dose-escalation patients, of whom one had hepatocellular carcinoma and two had cutaneous melanoma. Peripheral TCRbeta sequencing was intended to test whether TCR sequence diversity was altered and clonal T-cell expansion was caused by ivuxolimab. The paper covers the monotherapy dose-escalation part of the phase I ivuxolimab trial, which included N ≈ 50 patients.

Reading the germline V gene gives CDR1 SGHRS and CDR2 YFSETQ. The CDR3 has 14 amino acids, counting the end cysteine and phenylalanine. Kept here is only the CDR3 DNA, which spans 42 bases and is read in frame from base 1. Relative to germline, V is 0 bases shorter and J is 2 bases shorter, with 8 bases between their ends. This clone is described as medium-sized (0.01 to 0.1%). The antigen this receptor binds is unknown. The input lacks base qualities; no much larger clone sits a single base away. Other DNA sequences in the sample encode the same CDR3. Beyond this particular receptor, the publication reports: Low levels of normalized T-cell clonal expansion were also seen in some patients who did not respond. The antigen specificity of the clonally expanded peripheral T cells was not determined. At doses of 0.1 to 3.0 mg/kg, clonal expansion of both CD4+ and CD8+ T cells in blood was seen between baseline and week 6. In the 0.1-3.0 mg/kg groups, partial responders had among the lowest normalized peripheral clonal expansion, particularly in CD8+ T cells. On average, CD8+ T cells showed more expanded clones than CD4+ T cells after ivuxolimab.

Patients with autoimmune disease history or receiving systemic immunosuppression were excluded from the trial. Peripheral blood for TCR sequencing was collected from all dose cohorts at baseline, on cycle 4 day 1, and on cycle 7 day 1. The samples were drawn from a first-in-human, open-label, multicenter phase I dose-escalation trial of ivuxolimab. Adults with locally advanced or metastatic melanoma, renal cell, hepatocellular, or head and neck squamous cell carcinoma were enrolled in the trial. Before TCR sequencing, CD4+ T cells and CD8+ T cells were sorted from peripheral blood as separate populations. Genomic DNA was isolated from the sorted cells so that the TCRbeta CDR3 region could be sequenced. TCRbeta CDR3 regions were sequenced using the immunoSEQ Assay. TCRdb stores this immuneACCESS table with in-frame sequences only. Part of the clones is absent; in the studies checked, under half of the shortfall reflects unresolved V genes, and no reason is known for the rest. The sample table contains under 35,000 clones; only one count was recorded for 82% of them. Of the sample, about a fifth falls within the top ten clones.

The material sequenced was CD4+ or CD8+ T cells sorted from blood, taken in a trial of the OX40 agonist ivuxolimab. The chain joins TRBV5-1 to TRBJ1-2; the D gene cannot be named for sure. The receptor was isolated from an adult with an advanced solid tumor such as melanoma, head and neck, liver or kidney cancer. In nucleotide form, the sequence is TGCGCCAGCAGCTTGGCCCCAGGCAACTATGGCTACACCTTC. It is translated as CASSLAPGNYGYTF.